A single sample gave rise to the 29 T cell receptor beta chains below, sequenced in a study of blood T cell repertoires in COVID-19 (dated by TCRdb to the early 2020s). The library was prepared using the immunoSEQ multiplex PCR assay. Drawn from immuneACCESS, this table holds only the in-frame rearrangements with V and J called that TCRdb kept. Clones are partly lost; checked studies trace under half to an unresolved V gene and leave the rest unexplained. The sample table records 130,000 to 150,000 clones; around 81% of these occur just once. The ten biggest clones cover roughly 8% of the sample. The sample was peripheral blood. The receptor source for this set is a human donor with acute or convalescent COVID-19. The donor label of this sample is uncertain.

V gene TRBV7-2 combines with J gene TRBJ2-7, with D unclear. V was clipped by 5 bases and J by 7 bases, with 15 bases between them. Germline values: CDR1 SGHTA, CDR2 FQGNSA. The length of the CDR3 is 13 residues. The CDR3 reads CASSLGPLREQYF. DNA of the CDR3: TGTGCCAGCAGCCTAGGACCTCTGCGGGAGCAGTACTTC. The full variable domain, in which reference TRBV7-2 and TRBJ2-7 provide the parts outside the CDR3, is GAGVSQSPSNKVTEKGKDVELRCDPISGHTALYWYRQSLGQGLEFLIYFQGNSAPDKSGLPSDRFSAERTGGSVSTLTIQRTQQEDSAVYLCASSLGPLREQYFGPGTRLTVT.

The chain joins TRBV10-3 to TRBJ1-3; a weak D match, TRBD1 (6 bases). Germline values: CDR1 ENHRY, CDR2 SYGVKD. V was cut by 10 bases and J by 0 bases, with 13 bases left in between. The CDR3 sequence is 14 residues long. CDR3 sequence (DNA): TGTGCCACCCGAGGGGGTTTCTCTGGAAACACCATATATTTT. Translated, it gives CATRGGFSGNTIYF.

This chain connects TRBV7-8 to TRBJ1-2; no clear D. The germline CDR1 and CDR2 sequences are SGHVS and FQNEAQ. Trimming stripped 5 bases from V and 7 bases from J, with 11 bases between. The CDR3 is made up of 12 amino acids. CDR3 coding DNA: TGTGCCAGCAGCCAACAAGAAAGTGGCTACACCTTC. It is translated as CASSQQESGYTF.

V is TRBV9 and J is TRBJ1-1; no clear D gene. Per the germline V gene, CDR1 is SGDLS and CDR2 is YYNGEE. The CDR3 covers 13 residues. V was trimmed by 4 bases and J by 5 bases, leaving 12 bases between them. CDR3 residues: CASSPYPGTEAFF. In nucleotides, the CDR3 is TGTGCCAGCAGCCCCTACCCAGGAACTGAAGCTTTCTTT.

The rearrangement joins TRBV10-1 to TRBJ2-3; 7 bases agree with TRBD2. J gave up 1 base and V 3 bases, and 4 bases lay outside the gene matches. CDR1 and CDR2 from the germline V gene are WNHNN and SYGVQD (reference sequence). CDR3 length: 15 amino acids. CDR3 sequence reads: CASSDPAGGTDTQYF. CDR3 in DNA: TGCGCCAGCAGTGACCCGGCGGGGGGCACAGATACGCAGTATTTT.

V usage is TRBV10-3 and J usage is TRBJ1-5; unclear D gene. Trimming removed 8 bases from V and 6 bases from J, with 11 bases in between. Per the germline V gene, CDR1 is ENHRY and CDR2 is SYGVKD. The CDR3 runs to 12 residues. As DNA, the CDR3 is TGTGCCATCGGTCCCGGCGGTCAGCCCCAGCATTTT. Translating gives CAIGPGGQPQHF.

The V and J genes are TRBV30 and TRBJ1-6; TRBD1 matches 9 bases. The CDR3 contains 16 residues. The V segment lost 3 bases and the J segment 2 bases; nucleotides outside the gene matches: 5. Germline values: CDR1 GTSNPN, CDR2 SVGIG (reference sequence). The CDR3 DNA follows: TGTGCCTGGAGCACAGGGGGCAACGCCTATAATTCACCCCTCCACTTT. Its protein product is CAWSTGGNAYNSPLHF.

V usage is TRBV30 and J usage is TRBJ2-3; TRBD2 might be the D (6 bases). The germline gives CDR1 GTSNPN, CDR2 SVGIG (reference sequence). The CDR3 contains 13 residues. Trimming removed 8 bases from V and 0 bases from J, with 12 bases in between. CDR3 protein: CARRDLSTDTQYF. Here the CDR3 DNA reads TGTGCCAGAAGGGACTTAAGCACAGATACGCAGTATTTT.

The chain joins TRBV4-1 to TRBJ2-5; 15 nucleotides align to TRBD2. Germline V lookup: CDR1 MGHRA, CDR2 YSYEKL. The V segment lost 3 bases and the J segment 3 bases; nucleotides outside the gene matches: 8. CDR3 length equals 18 residues. The CDR3 bases are TGCGCCAGCAGCCAGGGCGGACTAGCGGGGGGGAGGAAAGAGACCCAGTACTTC. Amino acids: CASSQGGLAGGRKETQYF.

The V gene is TRBV6-4, the J gene TRBJ1-1; 7 bases align to TRBD1. The V gene end was trimmed by 6 bases and the J gene end by 0 bases; junction bases not matched to a gene: 10. The CDR3 is 16 amino acids. Per germline, CDR1 MRHNA and CDR2 SNTAGT. The CDR3 region is CASREDYRGMNTEAFF. CDR3 coding DNA: TGTGCCAGCAGGGAGGACTACAGGGGTATGAACACTGAAGCTTTCTTT.

V and J are TRBV23-1 and TRBJ2-3, with 15 positions matching TRBD2. TRBV23-1 is annotated as an ORF whose role is uncertain. This CDR3 region has 20 residues. V gave up 0 bases and J gave up 4 bases; unmatched junction bases: 11. The CDR3 protein is CASSQSSDRTSGGVSDTQYF. The CDR3 DNA is TGCGCCAGCAGTCAATCGTCGGACCGGACTAGCGGGGGGGTGTCAGATACGCAGTATTTT.

J is TRBJ1-1 and V is TRBV20-1; D is unclear. Germline lookup yields CDR1 DFQATT and CDR2 SNEGSKA (reference sequence). The ends were cut back, 5 bases at V and 8 bases at J, with 12 bases in the middle. The CDR3 covers 11 residues. CDR3 DNA: TGCAGTGCTTTCCAGGCGTTGGAAGCTTTCTTT. Residues: CSAFQALEAFF.

Concerning this clone: This sample includes further DNA sequences coding for the same CDR3. The chain combines TRBV5-1 with TRBJ2-2; maybe TRBD1 (6 bases). The germline V gene has CDR1 SGHRS and CDR2 YFSETQ. Trimming left V 5 bases short and J 0 bases short, with 11 bases between. CDR3 size: 15 residues. CDR3 amino acids: CASSSGTSNTGELFF. For the CDR3, the DNA is TGCGCCAGCAGTTCGGGGACATCGAACACCGGGGAGCTGTTTTTT. The variable domain in full, completed from reference TRBV5-1 and TRBJ2-2, reads KAGVTQTPRYLIKTRGQQVTLSCSPISGHRSVSWYQQTPGQGLQFLFEYFSETQRNKGNFPGRFSGRQFSNSRSEMNVSTLELGDSALYLCASSSGTSNTGELFFGEGSRLTVL.

This clone showed up many times. This chain joins TRBV4-1 and TRBJ1-2, with a weak D call TRBD1 (6 bases). There are 15 residues in the CDR3. Trimming shortened V by 3 bases and J by 5 bases, and 16 bases separated the two germline ends. CDR1 is MGHRA, CDR2 YSYEKL, per germline. DNA of the CDR3: TGCGCCAGCAGCCAGAGCGGGGGGCTCCTTTATGGCTACACCTTC. This sequence encodes CASSQSGGLLYGYTF.

The chain recombines TRBV27 with TRBJ1-5; D is undetermined. CDR3 size: 15 residues. In germline, CDR1 is MNHEY, CDR2 SMNVEV (reference sequence). The V and J ends lost 2 bases and 2 bases respectively, with 10 bases between them. The CDR3 coding sequence is TGTGCCAGCAGTTTAATGGGAGGCGGCAATCAGCCCCAGCATTTT. Amino acids: CASSLMGGGNQPQHF.

V usage is TRBV24-1 and J usage is TRBJ1-5, with D perhaps TRBD1 (6 bases). Germline CDR1 reads KGHDR; CDR2 reads SFDVKD. The CDR3 has 17 amino acids. V dropped 4 bases and J dropped 3 bases, with 18 bases sitting between them. In DNA form, the CDR3 reads TGTGCCACCAGTGACCCCCCGAGGGGGAGTCCCAATCAGCCCCAGCATTTT. As protein: CATSDPPRGSPNQPQHF.

The rearrangement links TRBV9 to TRBJ1-1; D is uncertain. The V end was cut by 0 bases, the J end by 5 bases, with 14 bases between. The length of the CDR3 is 15 residues. CDR1 and CDR2 (germline): SGDLS, YYNGEE. In nucleotides, the CDR3 is TGTGCCAGCAGCGTAGTAATGGGTCCGGGGACTGAAGCTTTCTTT. This encodes CASSVVMGPGTEAFF.

This chain uses TRBV9 with TRBJ2-7, with 8 bases aligning to TRBD2. The CDR3 has 15 amino acids. Trimming removed 4 bases from V and 0 bases from J; junction bases left unmatched: 6. CDR1 and CDR2 from the germline V gene are SGDLS and YYNGEE. The CDR3 region is CASSRGGDTSYEQYF. The CDR3 region has the DNA TGTGCCAGCAGCCGGGGGGGGGACACCTCCTACGAGCAGTACTTC.

This clone was seen only once. The V call is TRBV5-5, the J call TRBJ2-7; D remains ambiguous. The CDR3 spans 13 residues. Per germline, CDR1 SGHKS and CDR2 YYEKEE (reference sequence). V was shortened by 2 bases and J by 6 bases, with 12 bases between the two germline ends. The CDR3 here is CASSLLTTSEQYF. The CDR3, as DNA: TGTGCCAGCAGCTTACTTACTACGTCCGAGCAGTACTTC.

The genes are TRBV5-1 and TRBJ2-1, with a weak D call TRBD1 (5 bases). Looked up from germline, CDR1 is SGHRS and CDR2 is YFSETQ. This CDR3 is 14 amino acids long. Trimming shortened V by 0 bases and J by 5 bases, and 9 bases separated the two germline ends. The CDR3 nucleotides read TGCGCCAGCAGCTTGGGGGGCCTAAACAATGAGCAGTTCTTC. It codes for CASSLGGLNNEQFF.

The rearrangement joins TRBV5-6 to TRBJ2-7; 11 bases are a match to TRBD1. The CDR3 totals 15 residues. Germline loops: CDR1 SGHDT, CDR2 YYEEEE. V was clipped by 0 bases and J by 3 bases; unmatched bases: 2. The CDR3 here is CASSLVGTGGYEQYV. The CDR3 bases are TGTGCCAGCAGCTTGGTAGGGACAGGGGGCTACGAGCAGTACGTC.

This chain links TRBV5-1 with TRBJ1-2, with unresolved D. Germline V gene sequence: CDR1 SGHRS, CDR2 YFSETQ. V was clipped by 2 bases and J by 5 bases, with 13 bases between them. The CDR3 extends over 14 amino acids. CDR3 nucleotide sequence: TGCGCCAGCAGCTTTGGTCACGATCAGTATGGCTACACCTTC. This gives the protein CASSFGHDQYGYTF.

This clone was detected only once. The chain combines TRBV10-2 with TRBJ1-2; TRBD1 matches 7 bases. The CDR3 has 12 residues. V lost 3 bases, J lost 10 bases, and 5 bases stayed unmatched. Germline lookup yields CDR1 WSHSY and CDR2 SAAADI. The CDR3 nucleotides are TGCGCCAGCAGTGATGGGGACAGCTCCTACACCTTC. As protein: CASSDGDSSYTF.

This clone turned up a few times. J is TRBJ1-2 and V is TRBV5-1; 9 nucleotides match TRBD1. CDR3 length: 15 residues. After removal of 3 bases from V and 4 bases from J, the junction contained 7 bases not matched to a gene. Germline V gives CDR1 SGHRS, CDR2 YFSETQ. The CDR3 DNA reads as TGCGCCAGCAGCTCGCGGACAGGGGTTAGCTATGGCTACACCTTC. It codes for CASSSRTGVSYGYTF.

V usage is TRBV5-4 and J usage is TRBJ2-3, with a weak D call TRBD2 (6 bases). The CDR3 runs to 17 residues. V was clipped by 5 bases and J by 4 bases, with 23 bases between them. Germline lookup yields CDR1 SGHNT and CDR2 YYREEE (reference sequence). Here the CDR3 reads CASRFSVAPGVADTQYF. CDR3 nucleotides: TGTGCCAGCAGGTTCTCCGTAGCTCCGGGGGTAGCAGATACGCAGTATTTT.

The sample holds a few counts of this clone. The chain recombines TRBV19 with TRBJ2-1, with D perhaps matching TRBD2 (5 bases). Trimming left V 11 bases short and J 4 bases short, with 9 bases between. CDR1 LNHDA and CDR2 SQIVND come from the germline V gene (reference sequence). The CDR3 sequence is 11 residues long. The CDR3: CASRGYNEQFF. The CDR3 bases are TGTGCCTCTCGAGGGTACAATGAGCAGTTCTTC.

This clone has just a few counts. The V gene is TRBV3-1 (or the pseudogene TRBV3-2), the J gene TRBJ2-2, with D maybe TRBD2 (5 bases). Trimming left V 0 bases short and J 7 bases short, with 15 bases between. The CDR3 extends over 16 amino acids. Germline V gene sequence: CDR1 LGHDT, CDR2 YNNKEL (reference sequence). CDR3 protein: CASSQDLTSRGGELFF. The CDR3 nucleotides are TGTGCCAGCAGCCAAGATCTAACTAGTCGTGGCGGGGAGCTGTTTTTT.

The chain couples TRBV10-1 to TRBJ1-1, with a weak D call TRBD1 (6 bases). Looked up from germline, CDR1 is WNHNN and CDR2 is SYGVQD (reference sequence). The germline V and J ends were trimmed by 7 bases and 0 bases, with 21 bases remaining between them. The CDR3 loop spans 17 amino acids. The CDR3 reads CASNMGGAMLLNTEAFF. Here the CDR3 DNA reads TGCGCCAGCAATATGGGGGGGGCTATGTTATTGAACACTGAAGCTTTCTTT.

Comments on this clone: Other DNA sequences of this sample code for an identical CDR3. The CDR3 protein is CASSLEYGYEQYF. CDR3 DNA: TGCGCCAGCAGCTTGGAATACGGTTACGAGCAGTACTTC. The rearrangement uses TRBV5-1 and TRBJ2-7; D gene ambiguous. Between the trimmed V and J ends, which lost 0 bases and 4 bases, there was a span of 8 bases. From germline, CDR1 is SGHRS and CDR2 YFSETQ. The CDR3 has 13 amino acids.